This T cell receptor (beta chain) was recorded in a study of T cells in tuberculosis. Germline CDR1 reads GTSNPN; CDR2 reads SVGIG (reference sequence). The CDR3 extends over 11 amino acids. Trimming took 2 bases from V and 5 from J, leaving 7 bases between them. Here immunoSEQ multiplex PCR was the method, and the copy in TCRdb shows in-frame clones only, minus some. This table has around 26,000 clones, approximately 92% appearing once. This receptor was identified in a donor aged 5 to 30 with latent tuberculosis or without tuberculosis infection. Some clones in this sample may be carry-over from other donors' samples. The sequencing input was PBMCs. The chain employs TRBV30 and TRBJ2-7; D ambiguous. The CDR3 coding sequence is TGTGCCTGGAGTAGGCGGAACGAGCAGTACTTC. This encodes CAWSRRNEQYF.